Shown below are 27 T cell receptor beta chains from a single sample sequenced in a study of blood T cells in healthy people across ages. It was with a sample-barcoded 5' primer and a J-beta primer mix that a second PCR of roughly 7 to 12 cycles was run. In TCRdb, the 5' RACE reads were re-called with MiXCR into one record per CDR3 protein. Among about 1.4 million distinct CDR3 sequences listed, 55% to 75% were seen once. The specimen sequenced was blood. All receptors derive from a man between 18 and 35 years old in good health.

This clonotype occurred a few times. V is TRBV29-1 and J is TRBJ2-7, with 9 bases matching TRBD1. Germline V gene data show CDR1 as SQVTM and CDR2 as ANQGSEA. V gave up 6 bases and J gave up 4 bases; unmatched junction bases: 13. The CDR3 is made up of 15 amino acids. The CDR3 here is CSVIPRDREPYEQYF. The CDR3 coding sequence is TGCAGCGTCATCCCCCGGGACAGGGAGCCTTACGAGCAGTACTTC.

The CDR3 region has the DNA TGCAGTGCTAGGGGGTTCAGAACTAACTATGGCTACACCTTC. This sequence encodes CSARGFRTNYGYTF. The J gene is TRBJ1-2, the V gene TRBV20-1; D is unclear. V was pared by 3 bases and J by 0 bases, with 11 bases between. The CDR3 covers 14 residues. Looked up from germline, CDR1 is DFQATT and CDR2 is SNEGSKA (reference sequence).

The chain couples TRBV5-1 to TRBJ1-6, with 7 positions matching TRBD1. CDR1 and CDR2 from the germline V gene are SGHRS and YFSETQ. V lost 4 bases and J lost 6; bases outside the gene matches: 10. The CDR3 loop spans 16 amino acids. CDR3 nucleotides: TGCGCCAGCAGCGAGCACCCCCGGGACAGTAATTCACCCCTCCACTTT. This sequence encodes CASSEHPRDSNSPLHF.

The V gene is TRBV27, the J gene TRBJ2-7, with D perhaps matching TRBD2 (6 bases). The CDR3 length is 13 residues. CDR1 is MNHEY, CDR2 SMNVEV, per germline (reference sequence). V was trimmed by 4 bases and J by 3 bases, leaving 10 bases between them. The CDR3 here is CASSWGEHYEQYF. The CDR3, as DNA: TGTGCCAGCAGTTGGGGGGAGCACTACGAGCAGTACTTC.

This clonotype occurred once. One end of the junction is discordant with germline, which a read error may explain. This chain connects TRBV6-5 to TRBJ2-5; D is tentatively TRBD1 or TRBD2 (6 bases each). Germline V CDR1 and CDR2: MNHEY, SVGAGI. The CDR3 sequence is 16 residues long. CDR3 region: CASSPFAGVGGETRYF. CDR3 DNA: TGTGCCAGCAGTCCCTTCGCAGGGGTCGGGGGAGAGACCCGGTACTTC.

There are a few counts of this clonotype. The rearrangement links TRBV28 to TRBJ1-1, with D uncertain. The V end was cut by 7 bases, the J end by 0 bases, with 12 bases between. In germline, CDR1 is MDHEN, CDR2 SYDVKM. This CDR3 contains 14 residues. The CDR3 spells CASTNRGLNTEAFF. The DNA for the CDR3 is TGTGCCAGCACCAACCGAGGGCTGAACACTGAAGCTTTCTTT.

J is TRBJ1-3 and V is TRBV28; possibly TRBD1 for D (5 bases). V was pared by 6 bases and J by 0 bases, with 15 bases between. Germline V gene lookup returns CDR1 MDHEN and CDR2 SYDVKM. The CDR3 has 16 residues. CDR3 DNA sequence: TGTGCCAGCAGGGAACCGGGACGGAGCTCTGGAAACACCATATATTTT. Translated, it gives CASREPGRSSGNTIYF.

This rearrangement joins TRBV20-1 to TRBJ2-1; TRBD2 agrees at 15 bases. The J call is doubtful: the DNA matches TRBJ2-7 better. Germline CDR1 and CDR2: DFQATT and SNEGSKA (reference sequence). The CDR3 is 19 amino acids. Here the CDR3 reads CSARAPGLAGGSSYNEQYF. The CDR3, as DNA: TGCAGTGCTAGAGCCCCGGGACTAGCGGGGGGTAGCTCCTACAATGAGCAGTACTTC.

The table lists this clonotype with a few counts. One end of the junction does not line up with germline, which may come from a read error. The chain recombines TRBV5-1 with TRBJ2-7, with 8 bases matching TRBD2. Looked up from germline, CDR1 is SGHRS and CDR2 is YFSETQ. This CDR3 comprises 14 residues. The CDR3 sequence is CASRFEGLDYEQYF. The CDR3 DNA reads TGCGCCAGCCGCTTTGAGGGACTAGACTACGAGCAGTACTTC.

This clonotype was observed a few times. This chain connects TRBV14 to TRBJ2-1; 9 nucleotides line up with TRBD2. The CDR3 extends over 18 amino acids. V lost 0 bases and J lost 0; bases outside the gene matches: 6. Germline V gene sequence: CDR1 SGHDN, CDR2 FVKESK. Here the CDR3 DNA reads TGTGCCAGCAGCCAAGATAGGCTAGCGGGAAGCTCCTACAATGAGCAGTTCTTC. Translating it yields CASSQDRLAGSSYNEQFF.

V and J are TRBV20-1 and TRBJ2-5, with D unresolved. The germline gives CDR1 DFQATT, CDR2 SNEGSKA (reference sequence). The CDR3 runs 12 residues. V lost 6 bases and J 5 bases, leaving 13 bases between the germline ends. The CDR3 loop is CSAPDGGETQYF. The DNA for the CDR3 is TGCAGTGCCCCGGACGGCGGCGAGACCCAGTACTTC.

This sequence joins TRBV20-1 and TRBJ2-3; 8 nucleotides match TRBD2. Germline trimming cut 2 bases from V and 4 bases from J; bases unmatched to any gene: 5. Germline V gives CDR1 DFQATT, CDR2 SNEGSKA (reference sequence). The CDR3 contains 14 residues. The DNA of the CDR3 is TGCAGTGCTAGACGGGAGGGCCCGCCAGATACGCAGTATTTT. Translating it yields CSARREGPPDTQYF.

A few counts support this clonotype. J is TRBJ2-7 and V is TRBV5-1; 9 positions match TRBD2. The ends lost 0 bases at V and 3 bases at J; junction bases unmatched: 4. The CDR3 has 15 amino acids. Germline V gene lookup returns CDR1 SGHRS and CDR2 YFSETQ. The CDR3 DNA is TGCGCCAGCAGCTTGGGTGCGGGGGGGATCTACGAGCAGTACTTC. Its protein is CASSLGAGGIYEQYF.

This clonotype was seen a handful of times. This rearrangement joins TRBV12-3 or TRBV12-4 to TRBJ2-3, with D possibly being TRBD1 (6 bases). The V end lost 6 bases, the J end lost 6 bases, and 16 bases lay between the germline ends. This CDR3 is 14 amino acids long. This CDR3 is CASSRTHTGDTQYF. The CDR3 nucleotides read TGTGCCAGCAGCCGCACGCACACAGGGGATACGCAGTATTTT.

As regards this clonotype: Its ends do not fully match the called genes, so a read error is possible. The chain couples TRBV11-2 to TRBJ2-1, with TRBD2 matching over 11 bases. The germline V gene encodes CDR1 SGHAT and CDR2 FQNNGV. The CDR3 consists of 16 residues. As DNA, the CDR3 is TGTGCCAGCAGCGAAGAACTAGCGGGGGCATACAATAAGCAGTTCTTC. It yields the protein CASSEELAGAYNKQFF.

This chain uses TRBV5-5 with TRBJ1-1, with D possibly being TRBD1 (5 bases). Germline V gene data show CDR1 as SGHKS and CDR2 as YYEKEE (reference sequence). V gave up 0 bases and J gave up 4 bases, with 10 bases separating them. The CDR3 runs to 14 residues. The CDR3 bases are TGTGCCAGCAGCTTGGGGATGGGGGGCACTGAAGCTTTCTTT. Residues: CASSLGMGGTEAFF.

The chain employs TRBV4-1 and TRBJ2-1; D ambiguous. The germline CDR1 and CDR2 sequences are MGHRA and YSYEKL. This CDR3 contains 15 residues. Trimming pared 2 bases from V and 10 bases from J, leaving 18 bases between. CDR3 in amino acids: CASSQHVSGTPEQFF. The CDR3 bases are TGCGCCAGCAGCCAACACGTATCAGGTACCCCCGAGCAGTTCTTC.

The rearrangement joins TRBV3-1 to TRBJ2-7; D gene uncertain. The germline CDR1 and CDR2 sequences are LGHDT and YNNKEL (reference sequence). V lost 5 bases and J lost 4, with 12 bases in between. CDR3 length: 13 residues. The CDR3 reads CASSKSYDYEQYF. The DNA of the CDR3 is TGTGCCAGCAGCAAATCATACGATTACGAGCAGTACTTC.

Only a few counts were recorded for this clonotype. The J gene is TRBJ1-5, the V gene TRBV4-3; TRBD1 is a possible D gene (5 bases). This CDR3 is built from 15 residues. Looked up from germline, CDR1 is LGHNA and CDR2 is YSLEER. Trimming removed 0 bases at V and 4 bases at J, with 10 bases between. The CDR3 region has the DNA TGCGCCAGCAGCCAAGATCGGGGCAGGAATCAGCCCCAGCATTTT. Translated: CASSQDRGRNQPQHF.

The CDR3 DNA reads as TGTGCCACCAGCCCAGAGTCAGGGGTGGAAGGCTACACCTTC. Encoded protein: CATSPESGVEGYTF. V gene TRBV15 combines with J gene TRBJ1-2, with a tentative D call TRBD1 (6 bases). This CDR3 comprises 14 residues. Germline loops: CDR1 LNHNV, CDR2 YYDKDF (reference sequence). The V gene lost 5 bases and the J gene lost 8 bases, with 18 bases spanning the gap.

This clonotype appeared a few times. The CDR3 is CATEAGTDGRGYTF. DNA of the CDR3: TGTGCCACCGAAGCCGGGACAGACGGCAGGGGCTACACCTTC. The chain uses TRBV6-5 and TRBJ1-2; 7 bases line up with TRBD1. Losses at the gene ends were 10 bases for V and 8 bases for J; bases not matched to a gene: 16. Germline assignment: CDR1 MNHEY and CDR2 SVGAGI. This CDR3 is built from 14 residues.

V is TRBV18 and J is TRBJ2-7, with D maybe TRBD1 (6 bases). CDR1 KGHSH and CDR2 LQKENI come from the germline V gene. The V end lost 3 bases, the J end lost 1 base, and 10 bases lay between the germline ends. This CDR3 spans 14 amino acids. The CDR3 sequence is CASSPDSMSYEQYF. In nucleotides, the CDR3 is TGTGCCAGCTCACCGGACAGTATGTCCTACGAGCAGTACTTC.

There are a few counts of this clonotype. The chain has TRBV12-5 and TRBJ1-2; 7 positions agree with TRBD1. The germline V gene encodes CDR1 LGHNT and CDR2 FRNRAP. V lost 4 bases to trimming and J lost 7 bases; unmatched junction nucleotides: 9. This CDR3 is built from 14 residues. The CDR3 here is CASGSGTEETGYTF. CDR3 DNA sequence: TGTGCTAGTGGTTCCGGGACAGAAGAGACTGGCTACACCTTC.

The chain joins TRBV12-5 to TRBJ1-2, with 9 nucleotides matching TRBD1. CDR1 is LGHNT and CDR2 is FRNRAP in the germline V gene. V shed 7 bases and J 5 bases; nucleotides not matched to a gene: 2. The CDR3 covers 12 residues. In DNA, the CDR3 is TGTGCTAGTGCGGACAGGGGATATGGCTACACCTTC. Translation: CASADRGYGYTF.

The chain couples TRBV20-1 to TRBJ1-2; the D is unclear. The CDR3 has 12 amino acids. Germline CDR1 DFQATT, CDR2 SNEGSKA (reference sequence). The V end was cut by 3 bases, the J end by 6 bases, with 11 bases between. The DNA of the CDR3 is TGCAGTGCTAGCCACAGCGCTAATGGCTACACCTTC. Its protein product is CSASHSANGYTF.

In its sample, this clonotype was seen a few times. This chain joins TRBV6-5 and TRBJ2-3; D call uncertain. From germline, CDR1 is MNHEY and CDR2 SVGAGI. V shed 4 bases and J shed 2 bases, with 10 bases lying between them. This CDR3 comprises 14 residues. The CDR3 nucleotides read TGTGCCAGCAGTTTGGAGCAGCTCACAGATACGCAGTATTTT. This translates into CASSLEQLTDTQYF.

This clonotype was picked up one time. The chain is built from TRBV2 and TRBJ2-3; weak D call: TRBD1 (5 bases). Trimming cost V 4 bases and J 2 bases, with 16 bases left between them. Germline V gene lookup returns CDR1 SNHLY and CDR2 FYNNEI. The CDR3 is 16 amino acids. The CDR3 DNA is TGTGCCAGCAGTGTACAGGCTCTCTCCTACACAGATACGCAGTATTTT. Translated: CASSVQALSYTDTQYF.